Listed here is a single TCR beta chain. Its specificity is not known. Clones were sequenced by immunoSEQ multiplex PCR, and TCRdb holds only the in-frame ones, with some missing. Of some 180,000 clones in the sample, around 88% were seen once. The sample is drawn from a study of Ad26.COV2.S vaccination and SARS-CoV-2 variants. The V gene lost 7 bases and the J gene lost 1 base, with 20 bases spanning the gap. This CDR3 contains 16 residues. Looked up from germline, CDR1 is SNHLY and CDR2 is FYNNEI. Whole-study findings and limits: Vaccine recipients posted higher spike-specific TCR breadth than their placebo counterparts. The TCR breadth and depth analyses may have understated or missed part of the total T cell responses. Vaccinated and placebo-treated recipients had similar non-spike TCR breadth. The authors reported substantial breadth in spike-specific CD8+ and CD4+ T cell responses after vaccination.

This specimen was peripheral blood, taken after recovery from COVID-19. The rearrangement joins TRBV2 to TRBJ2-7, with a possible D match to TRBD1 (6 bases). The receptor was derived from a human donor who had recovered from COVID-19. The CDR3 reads CASIESKTGTSYEQYF. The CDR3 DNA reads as TGTGCCAGCATCGAAAGTAAAACCGGGACATCCTACGAGCAGTACTTC. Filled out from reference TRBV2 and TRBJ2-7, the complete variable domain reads EPEVTQTPSHQVTQMGQEVILRCVPISNHLYFYWYRQILGQKVEFLVSFYNNEISEKSEIFDDQFSVERPDGSNFTLKIRSTKLEDSAMYFCASIESKTGTSYEQYFGPGTRLTVT.